These T cell receptor beta chains were read from a single sample in a study of blood T cell repertoires in COVID-19. The data were produced by immunoSEQ multiplex PCR, yet TCRdb's version contains in-frame clones alone and is incomplete. In the table there are under 70,000 clones, less than 85% of which are singletons. The source material was peripheral blood. Receptors were obtained from a man between 60 and 75 years old with acute or convalescent COVID-19. Both conserved end residues are part of each CDR3. D genes are given only for firm matches. Not all rows give a size; the values are once, few, many and, for expanded clones, a class.

V gene: TRBV19
D gene: TRBD2
J gene: TRBJ2-1
clone size: NA
CDR3 protein: CASSSRAGFRNEQFF
CDR3 DNA: TGTGCCAGTAGTAGCCGAGCGGGATTTAGAAATGAGCAGTTCTTC

V gene: TRBV6-7
D gene: NA
J gene: TRBJ1-4
clone size: NA
CDR3 protein: CASSYALGGLSEKLFF
CDR3 DNA: TGTGCCAGCAGTTACGCCCTCGGGGGTTTAAGCGAAAAACTGTTTTTT

V gene: TRBV7-3
D gene: TRBD1
J gene: TRBJ1-6
clone size: NA
CDR3 protein: CASSLGGQGSPLHF
CDR3 DNA: TGTGCCAGCAGCTTAGGGGGACAGGGCTCACCCCTCCACTTT

V gene: TRBV28
D gene: NA
J gene: TRBJ2-6
clone size: NA
CDR3 protein: CASSLMSGAGANVLTF
CDR3 DNA: TGTGCCAGCAGTTTAATGTCGGGGGCTGGGGCCAACGTCCTGACTTTC

V gene: TRBV28
D gene: TRBD2
J gene: TRBJ2-1
clone size: once
CDR3 protein: CASRYSGRGNEQFF
CDR3 DNA: TGTGCCAGCAGGTATAGCGGGAGGGGCAATGAGCAGTTCTTC

V gene: TRBV7-6
D gene: NA
J gene: TRBJ1-6
clone size: NA
CDR3 protein: CASSRDTLFNSPLHF
CDR3 DNA: TGTGCCAGCAGCCGGGACACTCTCTTTAATTCACCCCTCCACTTT

V gene: TRBV9
D gene: NA
J gene: TRBJ2-3
clone size: NA
CDR3 protein: CTSSVIRTDTQYF
CDR3 DNA: TGTACCAGCAGCGTAATCCGTACAGATACGCAGTATTTT

V gene: TRBV18
D gene: NA
J gene: TRBJ1-1
clone size: NA
CDR3 protein: CASSPRTGIDTEAFF
CDR3 DNA: TGTGCCAGCTCACCCAGAACAGGAATCGACACTGAAGCTTTCTTT

V gene: TRBV27
D gene: NA
J gene: TRBJ2-7
clone size: few
CDR3 protein: CASIRQGSYEQYF
CDR3 DNA: TGTGCCAGCATACGGCAGGGCTCCTACGAGCAGTACTTC

V gene: TRBV4-2
D gene: NA
J gene: TRBJ2-2
clone size: NA
CDR3 protein: CASSQDGAGGVNTGELFF
CDR3 DNA: TGTGCCAGCAGCCAAGATGGGGCAGGCGGGGTGAACACCGGGGAGCTGTTTTTT

V gene: TRBV10-1
D gene: TRBD1
J gene: TRBJ2-5
clone size: once
CDR3 protein: CASSEGTGGVETQYF
CDR3 DNA: TGCGCCAGCAGTGAGGGGACAGGGGGCGTGGAGACCCAGTACTTC

V gene: TRBV27
D gene: NA
J gene: TRBJ2-7
clone size: NA
CDR3 protein: CASSPRGGSSYEQYF
CDR3 DNA: TGTGCCAGCAGCCCCAGAGGTGGTAGCTCCTACGAGCAGTACTTC

V gene: TRBV28
D gene: NA
J gene: TRBJ1-4
clone size: once
CDR3 protein: CASSFRPEKLFF
CDR3 DNA: TGTGCCAGCAGTTTTCGTCCTGAAAAACTGTTTTTT

V gene: TRBV7-6
D gene: NA
J gene: TRBJ2-1
clone size: NA
CDR3 protein: CASRGLKSSYNEQFF
CDR3 DNA: TGTGCCAGCAGAGGACTGAAGAGCTCCTACAATGAGCAGTTCTTC

V gene: TRBV24-1
D gene: NA
J gene: TRBJ2-5
clone size: NA
CDR3 protein: CATSRGLQIGETQYF
CDR3 DNA: TGTGCCACCAGCCGGGGACTGCAGATCGGAGAGACCCAGTACTTC

V gene: TRBV19
D gene: TRBD1
J gene: TRBJ2-1
clone size: NA
CDR3 protein: CASSMETSTGGNEQFF
CDR3 DNA: TGTGCCAGTAGTATGGAGACCTCGACAGGGGGGAATGAGCAGTTCTTC

V gene: TRBV21-1
D gene: NA
J gene: TRBJ1-4
clone size: NA
CDR3 protein: CASSTRSNEKLFF
CDR3 DNA: TGTGCCAGCAGCACGAGATCGAATGAAAAACTGTTTTTT

V gene: TRBV27
D gene: NA
J gene: TRBJ1-2
clone size: few
CDR3 protein: CASSADRKTSDGYTF
CDR3 DNA: TGTGCCAGCAGTGCCGACAGGAAAACTTCGGATGGCTACACCTTC

V gene: TRBV10-3
D gene: TRBD1
J gene: TRBJ1-6
clone size: NA
CDR3 protein: CAISESRTGGSNSPLHF
CDR3 DNA: TGTGCCATCAGTGAGTCAAGGACAGGGGGCTCTAATTCACCCCTCCACTTT

V gene: TRBV6-6
D gene: TRBD2
J gene: TRBJ2-1
clone size: NA
CDR3 protein: CASSGLAGGRGEQFF
CDR3 DNA: TGTGCCAGCAGCGGACTAGCGGGAGGCCGGGGTGAGCAGTTCTTC

V gene: TRBV5-6
D gene: TRBD1
J gene: TRBJ1-5
clone size: NA
CDR3 protein: CASSWTGDRGHQPQHF
CDR3 DNA: TGTGCCAGCAGCTGGACAGGGGACAGGGGGCATCAGCCCCAGCATTTT

V gene: TRBV6-5
D gene: NA
J gene: TRBJ2-4
clone size: NA
CDR3 protein: CAVGQKLAKNIQYF
CDR3 DNA: TGTGCCGTTGGACAGAAACTAGCCAAAAACATTCAGTACTTC

V gene: TRBV19
D gene: NA
J gene: TRBJ2-1
clone size: NA
CDR3 protein: CASSIRGFSYNEQFF
CDR3 DNA: TGTGCCAGTAGTATAAGAGGGTTCTCCTACAATGAGCAGTTCTTC

V gene: TRBV10-1
D gene: TRBD1
J gene: TRBJ2-1
clone size: NA
CDR3 protein: CASSESKAGGYNEQFF
CDR3 DNA: TGCGCCAGCAGTGAGAGTAAGGCAGGGGGTTACAATGAGCAGTTCTTC

V gene: TRBV5-1
D gene: NA
J gene: TRBJ1-1
clone size: NA
CDR3 protein: CASSLGGPGNEAFF
CDR3 DNA: TGCGCCAGCAGCTTGGGGGGGCCAGGGAATGAAGCTTTCTTT

V gene: TRBV24-1
D gene: NA
J gene: TRBJ2-7
clone size: NA
CDR3 protein: CATSESTSYEQYF
CDR3 DNA: TGTGCCACCAGTGAATCGACTAGTTACGAGCAGTACTTC

V gene: TRBV9
D gene: NA
J gene: TRBJ2-6
clone size: once
CDR3 protein: CASSVVPIGTGANVLTF
CDR3 DNA: TGTGCCAGCAGCGTAGTCCCCATAGGGACAGGGGCCAACGTCCTGACTTTC

V gene: TRBV28
D gene: NA
J gene: TRBJ2-1
clone size: few
CDR3 protein: CASSLWARDYNEQFF
CDR3 DNA: TGTGCCAGCAGTTTATGGGCTAGAGACTACAATGAGCAGTTCTTC

V gene: TRBV12-3/TRBV12-4
D gene: NA
J gene: TRBJ1-1
clone size: NA
CDR3 protein: CASSLTGYTEAFF
CDR3 DNA: TGTGCCAGCAGTTTGACAGGCTACACTGAAGCTTTCTTT

V gene: TRBV20-1
D gene: TRBD1
J gene: TRBJ2-5
clone size: NA
CDR3 protein: CSATSGGTQYF
CDR3 DNA: TGCAGTGCTACGTCAGGGGGGACCCAGTACTTC

V gene: TRBV6-5
D gene: NA
J gene: TRBJ2-7
clone size: NA
CDR3 protein: CASSYGRRSYEQYF
CDR3 DNA: TGTGCCAGCAGTTACGGCCGAAGATCCTACGAGCAGTACTTC